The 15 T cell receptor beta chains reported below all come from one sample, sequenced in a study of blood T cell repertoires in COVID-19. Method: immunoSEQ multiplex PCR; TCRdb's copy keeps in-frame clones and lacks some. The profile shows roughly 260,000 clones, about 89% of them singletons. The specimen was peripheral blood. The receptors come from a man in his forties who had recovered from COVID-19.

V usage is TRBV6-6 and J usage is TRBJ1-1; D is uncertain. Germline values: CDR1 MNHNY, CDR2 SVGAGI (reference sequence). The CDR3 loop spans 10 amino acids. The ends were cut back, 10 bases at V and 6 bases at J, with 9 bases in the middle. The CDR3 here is CATQASEAFF. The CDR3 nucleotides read TGTGCCACTCAGGCGTCTGAAGCTTTCTTT.

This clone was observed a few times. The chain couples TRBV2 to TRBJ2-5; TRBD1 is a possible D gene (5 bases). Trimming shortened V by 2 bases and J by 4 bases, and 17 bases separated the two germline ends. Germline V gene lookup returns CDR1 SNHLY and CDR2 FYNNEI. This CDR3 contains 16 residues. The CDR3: CASSEMGRAYAETQYF. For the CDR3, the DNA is TGTGCCAGCAGTGAAATGGGCAGGGCTTATGCAGAGACCCAGTACTTC.

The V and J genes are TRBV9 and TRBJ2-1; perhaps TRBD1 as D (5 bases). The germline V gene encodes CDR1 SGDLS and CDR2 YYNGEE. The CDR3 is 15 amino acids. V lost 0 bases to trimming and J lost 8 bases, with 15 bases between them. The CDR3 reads CASSVGTLEWDEQFF. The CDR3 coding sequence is TGTGCCAGCAGCGTAGGGACATTGGAATGGGATGAGCAGTTCTTC.

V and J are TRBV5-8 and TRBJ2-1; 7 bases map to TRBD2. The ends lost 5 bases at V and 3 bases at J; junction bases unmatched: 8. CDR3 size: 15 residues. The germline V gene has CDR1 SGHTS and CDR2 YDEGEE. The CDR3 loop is CASRYTGGGYNEQFF. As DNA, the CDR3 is TGTGCCAGCAGATATACGGGAGGTGGCTACAATGAGCAGTTCTTC.

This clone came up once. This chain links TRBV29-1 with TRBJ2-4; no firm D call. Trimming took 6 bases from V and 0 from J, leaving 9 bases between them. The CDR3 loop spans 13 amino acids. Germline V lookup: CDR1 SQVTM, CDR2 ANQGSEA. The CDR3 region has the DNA TGCAGCGTCGAACTTCTAGCCAAAAACATTCAGTACTTC. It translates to CSVELLAKNIQYF.

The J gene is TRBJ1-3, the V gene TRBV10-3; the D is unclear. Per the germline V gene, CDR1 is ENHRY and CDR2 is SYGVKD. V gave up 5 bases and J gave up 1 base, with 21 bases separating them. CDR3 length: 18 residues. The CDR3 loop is CAISITLAESRSGNTIYF. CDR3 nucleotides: TGTGCCATCAGTATCACCCTAGCTGAGTCGAGGTCTGGAAACACCATATATTTT.

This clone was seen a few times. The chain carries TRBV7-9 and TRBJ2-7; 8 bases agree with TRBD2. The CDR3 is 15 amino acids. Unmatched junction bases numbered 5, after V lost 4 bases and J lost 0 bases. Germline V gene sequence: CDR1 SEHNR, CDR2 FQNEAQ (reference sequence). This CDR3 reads CASSSFREGSYEQYF. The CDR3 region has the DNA TGTGCCAGCAGCTCCTTTCGGGAGGGCTCCTACGAGCAGTACTTC.

The CDR3 sequence: CASSAGGGTGGNGYTF. The CDR3 DNA reads TGCGCCAGCAGTGCTGGAGGTGGGACAGGGGGCAATGGCTACACCTTC. This chain links TRBV10-2 with TRBJ1-2; 12 bases match TRBD1. After removal of 4 bases from V and 6 bases from J, the junction contained 9 bases not matched to a gene. This CDR3 is 16 amino acids long. Germline CDR1 is WSHSY and CDR2 is SAAADI.

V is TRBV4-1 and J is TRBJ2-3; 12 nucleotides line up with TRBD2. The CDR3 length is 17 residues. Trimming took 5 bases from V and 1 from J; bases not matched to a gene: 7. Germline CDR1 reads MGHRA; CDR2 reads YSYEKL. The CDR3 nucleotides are TGCGCCAGCAGCTCAGAGCGACTAGCGGGGGGCACAGATACGCAGTATTTT. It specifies CASSSERLAGGTDTQYF.

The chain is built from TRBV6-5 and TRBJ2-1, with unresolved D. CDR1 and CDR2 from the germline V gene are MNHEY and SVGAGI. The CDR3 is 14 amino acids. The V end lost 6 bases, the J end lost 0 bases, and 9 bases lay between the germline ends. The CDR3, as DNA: TGTGCCAGCAGACGCTCGAGCTCCTACAATGAGCAGTTCTTC. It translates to CASRRSSSYNEQFF.

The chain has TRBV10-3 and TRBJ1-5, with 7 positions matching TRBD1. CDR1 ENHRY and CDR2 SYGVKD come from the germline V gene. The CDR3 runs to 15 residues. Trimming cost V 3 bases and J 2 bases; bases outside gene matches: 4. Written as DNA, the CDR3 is TGTGCCATCAGTGAAGGGCAGGGGGGCAATCAGCCCCAGCATTTT. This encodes CAISEGQGGNQPQHF.

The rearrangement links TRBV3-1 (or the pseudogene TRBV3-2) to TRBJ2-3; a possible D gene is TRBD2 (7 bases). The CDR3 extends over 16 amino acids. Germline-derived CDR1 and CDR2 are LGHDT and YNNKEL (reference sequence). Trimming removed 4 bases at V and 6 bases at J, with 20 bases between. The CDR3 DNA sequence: TGTGCCAGCAGCCGAGTTGGTGGGGGGGGCTTCGATACGCAGTATTTT. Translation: CASSRVGGGGFDTQYF.

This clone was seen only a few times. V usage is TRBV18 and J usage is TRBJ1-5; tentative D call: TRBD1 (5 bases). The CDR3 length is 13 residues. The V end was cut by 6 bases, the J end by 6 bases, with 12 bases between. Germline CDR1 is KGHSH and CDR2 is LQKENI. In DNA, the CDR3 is TGTGCCAGCTCGCCGACAGATGGTCAGCCCCAGCATTTT. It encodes CASSPTDGQPQHF.

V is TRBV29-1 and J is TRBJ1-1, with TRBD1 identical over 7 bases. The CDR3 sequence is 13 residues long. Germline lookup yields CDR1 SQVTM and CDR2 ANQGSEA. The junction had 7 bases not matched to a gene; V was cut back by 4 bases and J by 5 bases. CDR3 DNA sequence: TGCAGCGTTGGTGGACAGGCGGGGACTGAAGCTTTCTTT. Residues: CSVGGQAGTEAFF. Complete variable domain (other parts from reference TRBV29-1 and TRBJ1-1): SAVISQKPSRDICQRGTSLTIQCQVDSQVTMMFWYRQQPGQSLTLIATANQGSEATYESGFVIDKFPISRPNLTFSTLTVSNMSPEDSSIYLCSVGGQAGTEAFFGQGTRLTVV.

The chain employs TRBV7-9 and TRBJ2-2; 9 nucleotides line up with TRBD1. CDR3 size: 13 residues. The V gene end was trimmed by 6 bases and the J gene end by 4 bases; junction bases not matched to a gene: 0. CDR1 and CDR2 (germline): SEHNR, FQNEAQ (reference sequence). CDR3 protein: CASRTGGTGELFF. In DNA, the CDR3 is TGTGCCAGCAGGACAGGGGGCACCGGGGAGCTGTTTTTT.